This T cell receptor beta chain was found in a study of T cell repertoires in cytomegalovirus infection. Study-wide background: CMV infection together with matching HLA type was indicated by public TCR beta signatures.

General observations from the study: CMV-specific TCR beta clonotypes restricted by HLA-C dominated the ex vivo response. Totalled public TCR beta family frequency picked out people who carried CMV plus the relevant HLA.

This clonotype was found a few times. Its antigen is not known. This CDR3 has 17 residues. The V gene lost 4 bases and the J gene lost 4 bases, with 23 bases spanning the gap. In germline, CDR1 is PRHDT, CDR2 FYEKMQ (reference sequence). MiXCR, run by TCRdb on the reads, gives a single entry per CDR3 protein. The table has 250,000 or so distinct CDR3 sequences, about a sixth seen once. The sequenced material came from CD8+ T cells from PBMCs. The receptor's source is a human donor in good health (CMV status not recorded). Some clones in this sample may be carry-over from other donors' samples. The chain recombines TRBV13 with TRBJ2-7; possibly TRBD1 for D (6 bases). This CDR3 reads CASSSRGGDPLIYEQYF. The DNA for the CDR3 is TGTGCCAGCAGCTCACGAGGGGGAGATCCTTTAATTTACGAGCAGTACTTC.